Following are 24 T cell receptor beta chains from one sample sequenced in a study of CD8 T cells in ankylosing spondylitis. TCRdb called the 5' RACE reads again in MiXCR, with one record for every CDR3 protein. Among around 220,000 distinct CDR3 sequences listed, 8% to 11% were seen once. Material for sequencing was blood, either unsorted or a sorted T cell fraction (not recorded which). The receptors stem from a male donor with ankylosing spondylitis or in good health (not recorded which).

This clonotype was detected a few times. CDR3 loop: CASSRLAGPADTQYF. Here the CDR3 DNA reads TGTGCCAGCAGCAGATTAGCGGGGCCCGCAGATACGCAGTATTTT. The genes are TRBV7-2 and TRBJ2-3; TRBD2 matches at 8 bases. Germline-derived CDR1 and CDR2 are SGHTA and FQGNSA. The CDR3 has 15 residues. V shed 5 bases and J 4 bases; nucleotides not matched to a gene: 8. Full variable domain (rest looked up from reference TRBV7-2 and TRBJ2-3): GAGVSQSPSNKVTEKGKDVELRCDPISGHTALYWYRQSLGQGLEFLIYFQGNSAPDKSGLPSDRFSAERTGGSVSTLTIQRTQQEDSAVYLCASSRLAGPADTQYFGPGTRLTVL.

This clonotype was found many times. V and J are TRBV20-1 and TRBJ2-5, with TRBD1 as a possible D gene (5 bases). The CDR3 spans 14 residues. The germline CDR1 and CDR2 sequences are DFQATT and SNEGSKA (reference sequence). V was trimmed by 2 bases and J by 2 bases, leaving 12 bases between them. CDR3 bases: TGCAGTGCTAGATCGGCAGGGAAGCAAGAGACCCAGTACTTC. This codes for CSARSAGKQETQYF.

This clonotype was counted a few times. The chain carries TRBV5-1 and TRBJ2-3; 9 bases are a match to TRBD2. The ends lost 7 bases at V and 9 bases at J; junction bases unmatched: 18. Looked up from germline, CDR1 is SGHRS and CDR2 is YFSETQ. The CDR3 loop spans 16 amino acids. Here the CDR3 DNA reads TGCGCCAGCTACCTGAGTCTTAGCGGGGGAGGTGACACGCAGTATTTT. Translation: CASYLSLSGGGDTQYF.

This clonotype was counted between two and nine times. The CDR3 sequence: CSVQTGGMTEAFF. The CDR3 nucleotides read TGCAGCGTCCAGACAGGGGGGATGACTGAAGCTTTCTTT. The chain combines TRBV29-1 with TRBJ1-1; TRBD1 agrees at 9 bases. Unmatched junction bases numbered 7, after V lost 6 bases and J lost 5 bases. There are 13 residues in the CDR3. Germline CDR1 is SQVTM and CDR2 is ANQGSEA. Full variable domain (remainder filled in from reference TRBV29-1 and TRBJ1-1): SAVISQKPSRDICQRGTSLTIQCQVDSQVTMMFWYRQQPGQSLTLIATANQGSEATYESGFVIDKFPISRPNLTFSTLTVSNMSPEDSSIYLCSVQTGGMTEAFFGQGTRLTVV.

This clonotype was observed at least ten times. V and J are TRBV20-1 and TRBJ2-5, with 8 bases identical to TRBD2. CDR3 length equals 14 residues. Trimming cost V 0 bases and J 3 bases; bases outside gene matches: 3. Germline assignment: CDR1 DFQATT and CDR2 SNEGSKA (reference sequence). DNA for the CDR3: TGCAGTGCTAGAGACGGCGGGGGGAAAGAGACCCAGTACTTC. Translating gives CSARDGGGKETQYF.

This clonotype was observed many times. J is TRBJ2-2 and V is TRBV7-2, with TRBD1 identical over 10 bases. The V gene end was trimmed by 2 bases and the J gene end by 6 bases; junction bases not matched to a gene: 6. Germline CDR1 SGHTA, CDR2 FQGNSA. The CDR3 has 16 amino acids. In nucleotides, the CDR3 is TGTGCCAGCAGCTTATTGGGGACAGGGGCAGCCGGGGAGCTGTTTTTT. This translates into CASSLLGTGAAGELFF.

This clonotype was observed at least ten times. V usage is TRBV29-1 and J usage is TRBJ1-1, with D possibly being TRBD1 (5 bases). V gave up 1 base and J gave up 5 bases, with 14 bases separating them. The CDR3 covers 14 residues. Germline-derived CDR1 and CDR2 are SQVTM and ANQGSEA. The CDR3 spells CSVEGGSRRTEAFF. The CDR3 bases are TGCAGCGTTGAAGGGGGGAGCCGGCGGACTGAAGCTTTCTTT.

This clonotype came up a few times. The V call is TRBV7-2, the J call TRBJ1-6; D might be TRBD1 (6 bases). Germline V lookup: CDR1 SGHTA, CDR2 FQGNSA. The CDR3 is 15 residues long. Trimming pared 5 bases from V and 7 bases from J, leaving 15 bases between. The CDR3: CASSLERQGNSPLHF. The CDR3 region has the DNA TGTGCCAGCAGCCTAGAGAGGCAGGGGAATTCACCCCTCCACTTT.

This clonotype was recorded many times. V usage is TRBV15 and J usage is TRBJ2-7; D gene uncertain. Trimming stripped 0 bases from V and 3 bases from J, with 12 bases between. CDR1 LNHNV and CDR2 YYDKDF come from the germline V gene (reference sequence). This CDR3 region has 15 residues. CDR3 nucleotides: TGTGCCACCAGCAGAGAGGTAGGAAGTCGCTACGAGCAGTACTTC. It specifies CATSREVGSRYEQYF.

This clonotype came up many times. J is TRBJ1-4 and V is TRBV5-6; 11 bases map to TRBD1. The germline gives CDR1 SGHDT, CDR2 YYEEEE. V shed 6 bases, J shed 3 bases, and the junction held 7 bases outside the gene matches. CDR3 length equals 16 residues. Here the CDR3 DNA reads TGTGCCAGCACCTCCGGGACAGGGGGTGCTAATGAAAAACTGTTTTTT. Protein sequence: CASTSGTGGANEKLFF.

This clonotype was seen only a few times. The chain recombines TRBV29-1 with TRBJ1-2; possible D gene TRBD1, 6 bases. The germline V gene encodes CDR1 SQVTM and CDR2 ANQGSEA. V was clipped by 7 bases and J by 6 bases, with 18 bases between them. CDR3 length: 13 residues. This chain's CDR3 is CSASRGRKDGYTF. CDR3 DNA sequence: TGCAGCGCATCGCGGGGGCGCAAGGATGGCTACACCTTC. The full variable domain, rest sourced from reference TRBV29-1 and TRBJ1-2, is SAVISQKPSRDICQRGTSLTIQCQVDSQVTMMFWYRQQPGQSLTLIATANQGSEATYESGFVIDKFPISRPNLTFSTLTVSNMSPEDSSIYLCSASRGRKDGYTFGSGTRLTVV.

This clonotype was seen once. A much larger clone differs by one base, so this may be a read error. This chain uses TRBV7-2 with TRBJ2-7; possible D gene TRBD2, 5 bases. The V gene's germline CDR1 is SGHTA and CDR2 FQGNSA. This CDR3 is built from 14 residues. V lost 1 base, J lost 3 bases, and 10 bases lay in between. The CDR3 loop reads CASSLVPGIYEQYF. In DNA form, the CDR3 reads TGTGCCAGCAGCTTAGTTCCGGGGATCTACGAGCAGTACTTC.

This clonotype occurred many times. This chain uses TRBV20-1 with TRBJ2-3; D may match TRBD1 or TRBD2 (5 bases each). This CDR3 region has 14 residues. Trimming shortened V by 3 bases and J by 8 bases, and 18 bases separated the two germline ends. Germline V gene sequence: CDR1 DFQATT, CDR2 SNEGSKA (reference sequence). The CDR3 loop is CSASFGAVESTQYF. In DNA form, the CDR3 reads TGCAGTGCTAGTTTCGGGGCGGTTGAAAGTACGCAGTATTTT.

The sample holds many counts of this clonotype. This sequence joins TRBV9 and TRBJ2-5, with a weak D call TRBD2 (6 bases). The CDR3 is 17 residues long. Germline assignment: CDR1 SGDLS and CDR2 YYNGEE. V dropped 3 bases and J dropped 5 bases, with 23 bases sitting between them. CDR3 protein: CASSASLSSDFRETQYF. The CDR3 DNA sequence: TGTGCCAGCAGCGCTAGCCTATCTAGCGATTTCAGGGAGACCCAGTACTTC.

This clonotype has at least ten counts. The V call is TRBV5-1, the J call TRBJ2-3; 13 bases line up with TRBD2. This CDR3 has 16 amino acids. The germline CDR1 and CDR2 sequences are SGHRS and YFSETQ. J was trimmed by 4 bases and V by 4 bases; bases with no gene match: 6. The CDR3 bases are TGCGCCAGCAGCATTCCACTAGCGGGGGGGCCAGATACGCAGTATTTT. Its protein is CASSIPLAGGPDTQYF.

The chain combines TRBV3-1 with TRBJ1-5; TRBD1 aligns across 9 bases. With 1 base clipped from V and 3 bases from J, the junction kept 4 bases outside the gene matches. The germline V gene has CDR1 LGHDT and CDR2 YNNKEL (reference sequence). The CDR3 has 16 residues. The DNA of the CDR3 is TGTGCCAGCAGCCAAGGCGGGACAGGGTTCAATCAGCCCCAGCATTTT. Its translation is CASSQGGTGFNQPQHF.

This clonotype was seen many times. The chain joins TRBV5-1 to TRBJ2-3; D gene uncertain. The CDR3 has 15 amino acids. The V and J ends lost 4 bases and 3 bases respectively, with 15 bases between them. The germline gives CDR1 SGHRS, CDR2 YFSETQ. The CDR3 nucleotides are TGCGCCAGCAGCCCACTTTCCCCCGGGACAGATACGCAGTATTTT. Protein product: CASSPLSPGTDTQYF.

This clonotype was counted at least ten times. The gene calls are TRBV7-3 and TRBJ1-2; the match to TRBD1 covers 7 bases. Looked up from germline, CDR1 is SGHTA and CDR2 is FQGTGA. CDR3 length: 13 amino acids. V lost 5 bases, J lost 4 bases, and 4 bases stayed unmatched. The CDR3 DNA reads TGTGCCAGCAGCCCGACAGGGTCCTATGGCTACACCTTC. The encoded protein is CASSPTGSYGYTF.

This clonotype occurred many times. The rearrangement joins TRBV7-3 to TRBJ2-5; 8 bases agree with TRBD1. The ends lost 5 bases at V and 4 bases at J; junction bases unmatched: 3. Germline V lookup: CDR1 SGHTA, CDR2 FQGTGA. CDR3 length: 13 amino acids. The CDR3, as DNA: TGTGCCAGCAGCCGGACAGGGTTAGAGACCCAGTACTTC. Its protein product is CASSRTGLETQYF.

This chain joins TRBV10-3 and TRBJ2-1; 8 nucleotides match TRBD2. Per germline, CDR1 ENHRY and CDR2 SYGVKD. Trimming removed 0 bases from V and 5 bases from J; junction bases left unmatched: 6. The CDR3 is 16 amino acids. The CDR3 DNA reads as TGTGCCATCAGTGAGTCCTCTAAGCGGGGGCACAATGAGCAGTTCTTC. Encoded protein: CAISESSKRGHNEQFF.

This clonotype was seen repeatedly, ten times or more. The CDR3 DNA sequence: TGCGCCAGCAGCGCGTTAGGAGGGAATTCACCCCTCCACTTT. Translation: CASSALGGNSPLHF. J is TRBJ1-6 and V is TRBV5-1, with no clear D. Germline V CDR1 and CDR2: SGHRS, YFSETQ. Trimming pared 4 bases from V and 7 bases from J, leaving 12 bases between. This CDR3 is built from 14 residues.

This clonotype was picked up many times. The V gene is TRBV29-1, the J gene TRBJ2-2, with TRBD1 as a possible D gene (6 bases). The CDR3 totals 14 residues. The V gene lost 5 bases and the J gene lost 1 base, with 11 bases spanning the gap. CDR1 and CDR2 from the germline V gene are SQVTM and ANQGSEA. The CDR3 reads CSVTGQMNTGELFF. The CDR3 DNA reads as TGCAGCGTTACAGGACAGATGAACACCGGGGAGCTGTTTTTT.

V and J are TRBV5-1 and TRBJ2-7; D may be TRBD1 or TRBD2 (5 bases each). This CDR3 contains 14 residues. CDR1 is SGHRS and CDR2 is YFSETQ in the germline V gene. V was shortened by 2 bases and J by 2 bases, with 11 bases between the two germline ends. This CDR3 reads CASSFSGTTYEQYF. CDR3 DNA: TGCGCCAGCAGCTTTTCTGGGACCACCTACGAGCAGTACTTC.

In its sample, this clonotype was seen many times. J is TRBJ2-7 and V is TRBV12-3 or TRBV12-4; D gene uncertain. V was trimmed by 3 bases and J by 0 bases, leaving 6 bases between them. The CDR3 runs 13 residues. Written as DNA, the CDR3 is TGTGCCAGCAGTTTTTCGGACTCCTACGAGCAGTACTTC. Its protein is CASSFSDSYEQYF.